The 18 T cell receptor beta chains given below trace back to one sample, sequenced in a study of PD-1 blockade in classical Hodgkin lymphoma. Repertoires were generated with immunoSEQ multiplex PCR, while TCRdb's copy carries only in-frame clones and drops some. The data contain tens of thousands of clones, around 85% of them singletons. Described time point: cycle 4 day 1 (C4D1), after about 6 weeks of nivolumab. Relapses following autologous stem cell transplantation were seen in all patients, with brentuximab vedotin exposure varying. The sequencing here drew on peripheral blood mononuclear cells (PBMCs), taken before the fourth cycle of nivolumab. These receptor sequences come from a human donor with classical Hodgkin lymphoma.

The V and J genes are TRBV28 and TRBJ2-7; 9 nucleotides line up with TRBD1. CDR1 and CDR2 from the germline V gene are MDHEN and SYDVKM. CDR3 length: 15 amino acids. V dropped 6 bases and J dropped 5; count of bases not matched to a gene: 11. This CDR3 is CASRGSGQGSDEQYF. In DNA form, the CDR3 reads TGTGCCAGCAGGGGAAGCGGACAGGGGAGCGACGAGCAGTACTTC.

The chain combines TRBV7-9 with TRBJ2-1, with 7 nucleotides matching TRBD2. Trimming removed 7 bases from V and 7 bases from J; junction bases left unmatched: 7. The germline gives CDR1 SEHNR, CDR2 FQNEAQ (reference sequence). CDR3 length: 13 amino acids. The CDR3 sequence is CASKEVGGNEQFF. The CDR3, as DNA: TGTGCCAGCAAGGAGGTCGGGGGGAATGAGCAGTTCTTC.

V gene TRBV27 combines with J gene TRBJ2-1; no reliable D call. Per germline, CDR1 MNHEY and CDR2 SMNVEV (reference sequence). This CDR3 comprises 16 residues. The ends were cut back, 5 bases at V and 5 bases at J, with 19 bases in the middle. The CDR3 region is CASSPSPGAGNNEQFF. For the CDR3, the DNA is TGTGCCAGCAGTCCCTCCCCCGGTGCTGGAAACAATGAGCAGTTCTTC.

This chain links TRBV5-8 with TRBJ1-5; 9 positions match TRBD1. The CDR3 consists of 16 residues. Trimming at V came to 4 bases and at J to 1 base, leaving 6 bases not matched to a gene. Germline CDR1 and CDR2: SGHTS and YDEGEE. The CDR3 spells CASSPWTGASNQPQHF. The DNA of the CDR3 is TGTGCCAGCAGCCCTTGGACAGGGGCGAGCAATCAGCCCCAGCATTTT.

The J gene is TRBJ1-2, the V gene TRBV5-1; maybe TRBD1 (6 bases). The CDR3 runs to 13 residues. Trimming removed 4 bases from V and 4 bases from J, with 11 bases in between. The V gene's germline CDR1 is SGHRS and CDR2 YFSETQ. The CDR3 is CASSLGQSYGYTF. CDR3 nucleotide sequence: TGCGCCAGCAGCCTCGGACAGTCCTATGGCTACACCTTC.

The chain has TRBV29-1 and TRBJ1-1; D gene ambiguous. Germline V gene sequence: CDR1 SQVTM, CDR2 ANQGSEA. The CDR3 covers 14 residues. The V gene lost 0 bases and the J gene lost 6 bases, with 14 bases spanning the gap. The CDR3 DNA is TGCAGCGTTGAAGATTGGGCCTTACGACCTGAAGCTTTCTTT. It yields the protein CSVEDWALRPEAFF.

The chain has TRBV5-4 and TRBJ2-2; D gene uncertain. V was trimmed by 6 bases and J by 1 base, leaving 7 bases between them. Germline CDR1 and CDR2: SGHNT and YYREEE (reference sequence). The length of the CDR3 is 13 residues. The CDR3 reads CASTTQNTGELFF. In nucleotides, the CDR3 is TGTGCCAGCACCACACAGAACACCGGGGAGCTGTTTTTT.

The CDR3 region is CASSGGDNEQFF. The CDR3 coding sequence is TGTGCCAGCAGTGGGGGAGATAATGAGCAGTTCTTC. This chain links TRBV27 with TRBJ2-1; D is tentatively TRBD1 or TRBD2 (5 bases each). Germline CDR1 is MNHEY and CDR2 is SMNVEV (reference sequence). V shed 5 bases and J shed 7 bases, with 9 bases lying between them. The CDR3 consists of 12 residues.

The chain couples TRBV11-1 to TRBJ2-7; 9 nucleotides match TRBD1. The CDR3 spans 13 residues. V trimming: 5 bases; J trimming: 5 bases; junction bases outside the gene matches: 4. CDR1 SGHAT and CDR2 FQDESV come from the germline V gene (reference sequence). The CDR3 reads CASSPGQGNEQYF. The CDR3 DNA sequence: TGTGCCAGCAGCCCGGGACAGGGAAACGAGCAGTACTTC.

The chain recombines TRBV2 with TRBJ1-2; D gene uncertain. Germline values: CDR1 SNHLY, CDR2 FYNNEI. Trimming took off 6 bases at V and 2 bases at J, with 10 bases between the two ends. The CDR3 spans 13 residues. This CDR3 is CASRPGPNYGYTF. The CDR3 bases are TGTGCCAGCAGGCCAGGCCCGAACTATGGCTACACCTTC.

This chain links TRBV4-3 with TRBJ2-4; 13 bases fit TRBD2. Germline CDR1 and CDR2: LGHNA and YSLEER. The CDR3 runs to 20 residues. V shed 0 bases and J 2 bases; nucleotides not matched to a gene: 10. CDR3 residues: CASSQDRLAGGRLTKNIQYF. The CDR3 DNA is TGCGCCAGCAGCCAAGATAGACTAGCGGGAGGCCGCCTAACCAAAAACATTCAGTACTTC.

The J gene is TRBJ2-6, the V gene TRBV5-5, with D perhaps assigned TRBD1 or TRBD2 (5 bases each). The V gene's germline CDR1 is SGHKS and CDR2 YYEKEE (reference sequence). The V end was cut by 4 bases, the J end by 0 bases, with 11 bases between. The CDR3 extends over 16 amino acids. The CDR3 DNA reads TGTGCCAGCAGCCCGGGACCGATCTCTGGGGCCAACGTCCTGACTTTC. It yields the protein CASSPGPISGANVLTF.

The chain combines TRBV5-4 with TRBJ1-4, with a weak D call TRBD1 (5 bases). Germline values: CDR1 SGHNT, CDR2 YYREEE (reference sequence). The CDR3 covers 14 residues. V lost 6 bases to trimming and J lost 5 bases, with 14 bases between them. The CDR3 sequence is CASTNLGRNEKLFF. The CDR3 region has the DNA TGTGCCAGCACCAATTTGGGGCGGAATGAAAAACTGTTTTTT.

This clone was observed a single time. V usage is TRBV19 and J usage is TRBJ1-5; 8 bases map to TRBD1. The CDR3 length is 16 residues. V shed 5 bases and J 3 bases; nucleotides not matched to a gene: 9. Germline lookup yields CDR1 LNHDA and CDR2 SQIVND (reference sequence). The CDR3: CASSLRQGYDNQPQHF. The CDR3 nucleotides are TGTGCCAGTAGTCTAAGACAGGGGTATGACAATCAGCCCCAGCATTTT. Combining the CDR3 with reference TRBV19 and TRBJ1-5 gives the whole variable domain DGGITQSPKYLFRKEGQNVTLSCEQNLNHDAMYWYRQDPGQGLRLIYYSQIVNDFQKGDIAEGYSVSREKKESFPLTVTSAQKNPTAFYLCASSLRQGYDNQPQHFGDGTRLSIL.

This chain uses TRBV5-5 with TRBJ2-7, with D unclear. V lost 4 bases and J 4 bases, leaving 6 bases between the germline ends. CDR1 is SGHKS, CDR2 YYEKEE, per germline (reference sequence). The CDR3 loop spans 11 amino acids. CDR3 nucleotides: TGTGCCAGCAGCCCCGGATACGAGCAGTACTTC. It is translated as CASSPGYEQYF.

The genes are TRBV20-1 and TRBJ2-5; D gene unclear. V was clipped by 6 bases and J by 7 bases, with 12 bases between them. The CDR3 is 11 amino acids. Germline V gene sequence: CDR1 DFQATT, CDR2 SNEGSKA (reference sequence). The CDR3 DNA follows: TGCAGTGCCAGACCAGGTGGGACCCAGTACTTC. This sequence encodes CSARPGGTQYF.

The chain combines TRBV6-6 with TRBJ2-5; D is undetermined. The V gene lost 0 bases and the J gene lost 5 bases, with 10 bases spanning the gap. The V gene's germline CDR1 is MNHNY and CDR2 SVGAGI (reference sequence). The CDR3 has 14 residues. The CDR3 region has the DNA TGTGCCAGCAGTTACTCGACCTGGGCGGAGACCCAGTACTTC. The encoded protein is CASSYSTWAETQYF.

The chain combines TRBV5-1 with TRBJ1-1; weak D call: TRBD1 (5 bases). Germline CDR1 reads SGHRS; CDR2 reads YFSETQ. This CDR3 region has 15 residues. Trimming shortened V by 4 bases and J by 1 base, and 14 bases separated the two germline ends. The CDR3 sequence: CASSTTGTPNTEAFF. CDR3 in DNA: TGCGCCAGCAGCACCACCGGGACCCCGAACACTGAAGCTTTCTTT.